Presented here are 11 T cell receptor beta chains from one specimen sequenced in a study of regulatory T cells in long-lasting Graves disease. CDR3-region Arm-PCR and iRepertoire HTBI primers produced the TCR beta libraries. MiXCR was run by TCRdb on the multiplex PCR reads, yielding one entry per CDR3 protein. The sample has approximately 350,000 distinct CDR3 sequences; less than 30% are singletons. Time point described: persistent/refractory GD, antithyroid drugs over 5 years with positive TRAb. The TCR library was made from RNA that had been extracted from PBMCs in TRIzol. The sequencing used peripheral blood mononuclear cells (PBMCs), collected when the disease was refractory, from a patient treated with antithyroid drugs. Receptors were obtained from a woman aged 40 to 50 with Graves disease.

This clonotype was seen a few times. This chain connects TRBV6-1 to TRBJ2-2; D not certain. V was trimmed by 8 bases and J by 3 bases, leaving 7 bases between them. Germline CDR1 reads MNHNS; CDR2 reads SASEGT. CDR3 length: 12 amino acids. The CDR3 loop is CASRQDTGELFF. The CDR3 nucleotides read TGTGCCAGCCGGCAAGACACCGGGGAGCTGTTTTTT.

This clonotype was counted many times. The chain has TRBV6-1 and TRBJ2-7, with 11 nucleotides matching TRBD1. Looked up from germline, CDR1 is MNHNS and CDR2 is SASEGT. Trimming removed 6 bases from V and 0 bases from J; junction bases left unmatched: 10. The CDR3 is 17 amino acids. The CDR3 DNA is TGTGCCAGCAGCTTAAGGCAGGACAGGGGGCTCTCCTACGAGCAGTACTTC. Protein product: CASSLRQDRGLSYEQYF.

This clonotype was seen ten or more times. V and J are TRBV11-2 and TRBJ2-6; 9 positions match TRBD2. The CDR3 loop spans 19 amino acids. The germline V gene has CDR1 SGHAT and CDR2 FQNNGV. V was pared by 4 bases and J by 2 bases, with 12 bases of the junction left unmatched. CDR3 bases: TGTGCCAGCAGCTCCCCTCGGAGCGGGAGGTACGCTGGGGCCAACGTCCTGACTTTC. Protein: CASSSPRSGRYAGANVLTF. Full variable domain (rest looked up from reference TRBV11-2 and TRBJ2-6): EAGVAQSPRYKIIEKRQSVAFWCNPISGHATLYWYQQILGQGPKLLIQFQNNGVVDDSQLPKDRFSAERLKGVDSTLKIQPAKLEDSAVYLCASSSPRSGRYAGANVLTFGAGSRLTVL.

This clonotype was observed many times. The gene calls are TRBV6-1 and TRBJ1-2; D remains ambiguous. The CDR3 is made up of 12 amino acids. Germline CDR1 MNHNS, CDR2 SASEGT. The CDR3 DNA reads TGTTCCACCCGCCAAAAGTACTATGGCTACACCTTC. It specifies CSTRQKYYGYTF.

This clonotype has more than one count but fewer than ten. The genes are TRBV29-1 and TRBJ1-1, with D possibly TRBD1 on 6 matching bases. There are 11 residues in the CDR3. CDR1 is SQVTM, CDR2 ANQGSEA, per germline. V was trimmed by 3 bases and J by 12 bases, leaving 14 bases between them. The CDR3, as DNA: TGCAGCGTTGACCAGGGGAGGATGACTTTCTTT. It codes for CSVDQGRMTFF.

The rearrangement joins TRBV2 to TRBJ2-5; TRBD2 aligns across 14 bases. This CDR3 spans 15 amino acids. The V gene end was trimmed by 6 bases and the J gene end by 6 bases; junction bases not matched to a gene: 6. The germline V gene encodes CDR1 SNHLY and CDR2 FYNNEI. The CDR3 DNA follows: TGTGCCAGCAGCGGGACTAGCGGGAGCTGGAAGACCCAGTACTTC. This sequence encodes CASSGTSGSWKTQYF.

Concerning this clonotype: A much more abundant neighbour one base away suggests this may be a read error. The rearrangement links TRBV7-2 to TRBJ1-6; 7 bases agree with TRBD1. Germline lookup yields CDR1 SGHTA and CDR2 FQGNSA. This CDR3 contains 13 residues. As DNA, the CDR3 is TGTGCCGGCAGCGGACACAGGGGTTCCCCCCTCCACTTT. Amino acid sequence: CAGSGHRGSPLHF. Combining the CDR3 with reference TRBV7-2 and TRBJ1-6 gives the whole variable domain GAGVSQSPSNKVTEKGKDVELRCDPISGHTALYWYRQSLGQGLEFLIYFQGNSAPDKSGLPSDRFSAERTGGSVSTLTIQRTQQEDSAVYLCAGSGHRGSPLHFGNGTRLTVT.

The chain is built from TRBV7-2 and TRBJ2-2; D not resolved. V was pared by 3 bases and J by 0 bases, with 5 bases between. Germline V gene lookup returns CDR1 SGHTA and CDR2 FQGNSA. The CDR3 loop spans 14 amino acids. CDR3 region: CASSFLANTGELFF. DNA of the CDR3: TGTGCCAGCAGCTTTCTAGCGAACACCGGGGAGCTGTTTTTT.

This clonotype was seen ten or more times. The rearrangement joins TRBV12-3 or TRBV12-4 to TRBJ1-2; maybe TRBD1 (6 bases). Trimming removed 4 bases at V and 0 bases at J, with 9 bases between. The CDR3 runs 14 residues. The CDR3 bases are TGTGCCAGCAGTTGGACAGTAGCTAACTATGGCTACACCTTC. Translation: CASSWTVANYGYTF.

The J gene is TRBJ1-3, the V gene TRBV11-2, with D hard to call. CDR3 length: 18 amino acids. The V end was cut by 3 bases, the J end by 0 bases, with 18 bases between. The germline gives CDR1 SGHAT, CDR2 FQNNGV. CDR3 region: CASSLSGIRGDSGNTIYF. The CDR3 DNA follows: TGTGCCAGCAGCTTGTCTGGTATTCGGGGAGACTCTGGAAACACCATATATTTT. The variable domain in full, completed from reference TRBV11-2 and TRBJ1-3, reads EAGVAQSPRYKIIEKRQSVAFWCNPISGHATLYWYQQILGQGPKLLIQFQNNGVVDDSQLPKDRFSAERLKGVDSTLKIQPAKLEDSAVYLCASSLSGIRGDSGNTIYFGEGSWLTVV.

The chain uses TRBV20-1 and TRBJ2-5, with 13 bases matching TRBD2. The length of the CDR3 is 14 residues. Germline V gene lookup returns CDR1 DFQATT and CDR2 SNEGSKA (reference sequence). The V segment lost 6 bases and the J segment 6 bases; nucleotides outside the gene matches: 7. The CDR3 loop is CSAAGGTSGKTQYF. In DNA, the CDR3 is TGCAGTGCGGCTGGCGGGACTAGCGGGAAGACCCAGTACTTC.